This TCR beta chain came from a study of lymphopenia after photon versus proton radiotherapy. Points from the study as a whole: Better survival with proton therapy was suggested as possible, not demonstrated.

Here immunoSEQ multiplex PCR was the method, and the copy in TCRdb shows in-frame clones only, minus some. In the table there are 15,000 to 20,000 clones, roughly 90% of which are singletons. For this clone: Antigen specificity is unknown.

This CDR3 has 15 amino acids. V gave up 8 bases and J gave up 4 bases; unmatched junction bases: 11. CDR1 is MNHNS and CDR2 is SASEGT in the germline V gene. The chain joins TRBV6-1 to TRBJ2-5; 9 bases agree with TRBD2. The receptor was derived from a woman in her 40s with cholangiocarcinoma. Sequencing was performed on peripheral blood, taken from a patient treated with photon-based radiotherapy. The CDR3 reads CASASGAAGGETQYF. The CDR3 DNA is TGTGCCAGCGCTAGCGGGGCCGCGGGGGGAGAGACCCAGTACTTC.